Listed below are T cell receptor beta chains from one sample, sequenced in a study of T-cell memory formation after mild COVID-19. TCRdb used MiXCR to reprocess the 5' RACE reads, holding one entry per CDR3 protein. The sample lists about 350,000 distinct CDR3 sequences, roughly 15% occurring once. Sequencing was carried out using PBMCs or a T cell subset sorted from them (not recorded which). These receptors were taken from a man between 18 and 29 years old who had mild COVID-19 (a few samples of this study predate the infection). Cell type and time point are not known. Both conserved end residues are part of each CDR3. The D gene is left open where the match is weak. Clone size is shown for a subset of rows, as once, few, many or a class of expanded clone.

d_call: NA; j_call: TRBJ1-6; clone_size: NA; v_call: TRBV14; cdr3_nt: TGTGCCAGCAGCTTCCGGGACACAAATTCACCCCTCCACTTT; cdr3_aa: CASSFRDTNSPLHF
d_call: TRBD2; j_call: TRBJ2-1; clone_size: few; v_call: TRBV2; cdr3_nt: TGTGCCAGCAGGAAGACTAGCGGGACCTACAATGAGCAGTTCTTC; cdr3_aa: CASRKTSGTYNEQFF
d_call: NA; j_call: TRBJ2-1; clone_size: NA; v_call: TRBV5-4; cdr3_nt: TGTGCCAGCAGCTTGGGTGACAGGCTGTCCGAGCAGTTCTTC; cdr3_aa: CASSLGDRLSEQFF
d_call: TRBD1; j_call: TRBJ2-6; clone_size: few; v_call: TRBV5-6; cdr3_nt: TGTGCCAGCAACCGACTTGGGACAGGGTACTCTGGGGCCAACGTCCTGACTTTC; cdr3_aa: CASNRLGTGYSGANVLTF
d_call: TRBD2; j_call: TRBJ2-2; clone_size: NA; v_call: TRBV12-3/TRBV12-4; cdr3_nt: TGTGCCGGCAGAACGGCTAGCGGTTCGGGAGGGGAGCTGTTTTTT; cdr3_aa: CAGRTASGSGGELFF
d_call: TRBD1; j_call: TRBJ2-3; clone_size: NA; v_call: TRBV29-1; cdr3_nt: TGCAGCGTTGGGGACAGGGGCAGCACAGATACGCAGTATTTT; cdr3_aa: CSVGDRGSTDTQYF
d_call: TRBD1; j_call: TRBJ2-4; clone_size: NA; v_call: TRBV4-1; cdr3_nt: TGCGCCAGCAGCCCAGGAACAGGGGGGCCTCAAAACATTCAGTACTTC; cdr3_aa: CASSPGTGGPQNIQYF
d_call: TRBD2; j_call: TRBJ2-3; clone_size: NA; v_call: TRBV4-1; cdr3_nt: TGCGCCAGCAGCCCGCTGGTTGGGCGGGAGATGGGCACAGATACGCAGTATTTT; cdr3_aa: CASSPLVGREMGTDTQYF
d_call: NA; j_call: TRBJ2-1; clone_size: NA; v_call: TRBV7-9; cdr3_nt: TGTGCCAGCAGCCCCTCGAGCTCCTACAATGAGCAGTTCTTC; cdr3_aa: CASSPSSSYNEQFF
d_call: TRBD1; j_call: TRBJ2-5; clone_size: many; v_call: TRBV12-3/TRBV12-4; cdr3_nt: TGTGCCAGCTTACGGACAGGTTCATCAGAGACCCAGTACTTC; cdr3_aa: CASLRTGSSETQYF
d_call: NA; j_call: TRBJ2-2; clone_size: many; v_call: TRBV15; cdr3_nt: TGTGCCACCAGCAGAGTAGCACCCACCGGGGAGCTGTTTTTT; cdr3_aa: CATSRVAPTGELFF
d_call: NA; j_call: TRBJ2-5; clone_size: NA; v_call: TRBV6-5; cdr3_nt: TGTGCCAGCAGTTACTCGGGTAGCAGAGGTGAAGAGACCCAGTACTTC; cdr3_aa: CASSYSGSRGEETQYF
d_call: NA; j_call: TRBJ2-3; clone_size: NA; v_call: TRBV7-2; cdr3_nt: TGTGCCAGCAGCTCCTTCATCTCAGGGACAGATACGCAGTATTTT; cdr3_aa: CASSSFISGTDTQYF
d_call: TRBD2; j_call: TRBJ2-1; clone_size: few; v_call: TRBV5-8; cdr3_nt: TGTGCCAGCAGCTTTATAGCGGGGACCTACAATGAGCAGTTCTTC; cdr3_aa: CASSFIAGTYNEQFF
d_call: NA; j_call: TRBJ1-2; clone_size: NA; v_call: TRBV7-9; cdr3_nt: TGTGCCAGCAGCTTAGCCAGTTGGAACTATGGCTACACCTTC; cdr3_aa: CASSLASWNYGYTF
d_call: TRBD1; j_call: TRBJ1-2; clone_size: many; v_call: TRBV2; cdr3_nt: TGTGCCAGCAGCGAACAGGGGGATGGCTACACCTTC; cdr3_aa: CASSEQGDGYTF
d_call: NA; j_call: TRBJ1-3; clone_size: NA; v_call: TRBV3-1; cdr3_nt: TGTGCCAGCCAGCGATCGGGCTACTCTGGAAACACCATATATTTT; cdr3_aa: CASQRSGYSGNTIYF
d_call: TRBD1; j_call: TRBJ2-2; clone_size: many; v_call: TRBV10-2; cdr3_nt: TGCGCCAGCAGGGACGGACAGGGATCCACCGGGGAGCTGTTTTTT; cdr3_aa: CASRDGQGSTGELFF
d_call: NA; j_call: TRBJ2-3; clone_size: few; v_call: TRBV12-3/TRBV12-4; cdr3_nt: TGTGCCAGCAGTTTCTCCCGGGTTTTCGCAGATACGCAGTATTTT; cdr3_aa: CASSFSRVFADTQYF
d_call: TRBD1; j_call: TRBJ1-6; clone_size: NA; v_call: TRBV7-9; cdr3_nt: TGTGCCAGCAGCCACCGGGACAGGGTAGATTCACCCCTCCACTTT; cdr3_aa: CASSHRDRVDSPLHF
d_call: NA; j_call: TRBJ1-1; clone_size: few; v_call: TRBV18; cdr3_nt: TGTGCCAGCTCACCATCAGGGAAGGAGAACACTGAAGCTTTCTTT; cdr3_aa: CASSPSGKENTEAFF
d_call: NA; j_call: TRBJ2-1; clone_size: few; v_call: TRBV5-1; cdr3_nt: TGCGCCAGCACTGGAACCCGCTTGGAGCAGTTCTTC; cdr3_aa: CASTGTRLEQFF
d_call: TRBD2; j_call: TRBJ2-3; clone_size: NA; v_call: TRBV7-2; cdr3_nt: TGTGCCAGCAGTAGCGGGGGGGACTTCTTGCTTGCAGATACGCAGTATTTT; cdr3_aa: CASSSGGDFLLADTQYF
d_call: NA; j_call: TRBJ2-3; clone_size: NA; v_call: TRBV7-9; cdr3_nt: TGTGCCAGCAGCTTGCTTTTAAACACTGCCCTTGTCACAGATACGCAGTATTTT; cdr3_aa: CASSLLLNTALVTDTQYF
d_call: TRBD2; j_call: TRBJ2-5; clone_size: NA; v_call: TRBV24-1; cdr3_nt: TGTGCCACCAGGGGACTAGCGGGGGCTTCCCAAGAGACCCAGTACTTC; cdr3_aa: CATRGLAGASQETQYF
d_call: NA; j_call: TRBJ2-1; clone_size: many; v_call: TRBV12-3/TRBV12-4; cdr3_nt: TGTGCCAGCAGTAACCTCGGGCCCCAACTGCAGTTCTTC; cdr3_aa: CASSNLGPQLQFF
d_call: NA; j_call: TRBJ1-1; clone_size: NA; v_call: TRBV27; cdr3_nt: TGTGCCAGCAGTTTATGGTGGGGGGCCACTGAAGCTTTCTTT; cdr3_aa: CASSLWWGATEAFF
d_call: NA; j_call: TRBJ2-7; clone_size: many; v_call: TRBV12-3/TRBV12-4; cdr3_nt: TGTGCCAGCAGTTTCTCTAGTCCCGGCGAGCAGTACTTC; cdr3_aa: CASSFSSPGEQYF
d_call: NA; j_call: TRBJ2-7; clone_size: few; v_call: TRBV5-4; cdr3_nt: TGTGCCAGCAGCACCGGGGTCGGCGAGCAGTACTTC; cdr3_aa: CASSTGVGEQYF
d_call: TRBD1; j_call: TRBJ1-2; clone_size: NA; v_call: TRBV10-3; cdr3_nt: TGTGCCATCAGGGACAGGGAAGGGGCCTATGGCTACACCTTC; cdr3_aa: CAIRDREGAYGYTF
d_call: NA; j_call: TRBJ2-5; clone_size: few; v_call: TRBV2; cdr3_nt: TGTGCCAGCAGTGACACCGACCAAGAGACCCAGTACTTC; cdr3_aa: CASSDTDQETQYF
d_call: NA; j_call: TRBJ1-3; clone_size: few; v_call: TRBV11-2; cdr3_nt: TGTGCCAGCAGCTTAGATCGAGACAGTGGAAACACCATATATTTT; cdr3_aa: CASSLDRDSGNTIYF
d_call: TRBD2; j_call: TRBJ2-1; clone_size: many; v_call: TRBV3-1; cdr3_nt: TGTGCCAGCAGCCATTCTTACCCGAGGGGTAGGACTAGCGGGGGGGTAAGCTCCTACAATGAGCAGTTCTTC; cdr3_aa: CASSHSYPRGRTSGGVSSYNEQFF
d_call: NA; j_call: TRBJ2-7; clone_size: few; v_call: TRBV18; cdr3_nt: TGTGCCAGCTCCCCGCGACTAGACCACTACGAGCAGTACTTC; cdr3_aa: CASSPRLDHYEQYF
d_call: TRBD2; j_call: TRBJ2-1; clone_size: NA; v_call: TRBV20-1; cdr3_nt: TGCAGTGTGTCTAGCGGGGGCCCTTACAATGAGCAGTTCTTC; cdr3_aa: CSVSSGGPYNEQFF
d_call: NA; j_call: TRBJ1-5; clone_size: few; v_call: TRBV2; cdr3_nt: TGTGCCAGCAGTGGGGGGGGTCCCAATCAGCCCCAGCATTTT; cdr3_aa: CASSGGGPNQPQHF
d_call: TRBD2; j_call: TRBJ2-3; clone_size: few; v_call: TRBV2; cdr3_nt: TGTGCCAGCCCGGGACTAGCGGGGGAACGCACAGATACGCAGTATTTT; cdr3_aa: CASPGLAGERTDTQYF
d_call: NA; j_call: TRBJ1-4; clone_size: NA; v_call: TRBV20-1; cdr3_nt: TGCAGTGCCCAGACAGAGCCGAATGAAAAACTGTTTTTT; cdr3_aa: CSAQTEPNEKLFF
d_call: NA; j_call: TRBJ2-3; clone_size: many; v_call: TRBV7-9; cdr3_nt: TGTGCCAGCAGCAACCGACGGGCAGCGGCAGATACGCAGTATTTT; cdr3_aa: CASSNRRAAADTQYF
d_call: TRBD1; j_call: TRBJ1-1; clone_size: NA; v_call: TRBV5-1; cdr3_nt: TGCGCCAGCAGCAAGGGGGCGACGTCAAACACTGAAGCTTTCTTT; cdr3_aa: CASSKGATSNTEAFF
d_call: NA; j_call: TRBJ1-5; clone_size: NA; v_call: TRBV4-1; cdr3_nt: TGCGCCAGCAGCCGAGGACAGTACAATCAGCCCCAGCATTTT; cdr3_aa: CASSRGQYNQPQHF